This T cell receptor beta chain comes out of a study of human T cells and chemical hapten exposure. Study-wide context: Donors were sensitized with 2% DPC on the upper inner arm. The study's findings and limits: Among TCRs, those above 1 in 1000 frequency were unaffected by DPC sensitization.

One entry per CDR3 protein results from TCRdb running MiXCR on the RACE reads. The sample consists of about 51,000 distinct CDR3 sequences, about a tenth of them appearing once. CDR3 length: 12 residues. V was cut by 4 bases and J by 3 bases, with 10 bases left in between. CDR1 is SQVTM, CDR2 ANQGSEA, per germline. Time point indicated: pre-sensitization, week 0. Specified treatment: therapeutic diphenylcyclopropenone sensitization with weekly scalp DPC. Blood was drawn before each patch test was applied. Every donor had alopecia and was 18 to 70 years old; all were suitable for DPC. About this clonotype: Its specificity is not known.

The sequence was obtained from a woman in her thirties or forties with alopecia areata. Some clones in this sample may be carry-over from other donors' samples. Here the sequenced sample was whole blood, taken in connection with sensitization to the hapten diphenylcyclopropenone (DPC). The chain employs TRBV29-1 and TRBJ2-7, with D possibly matching TRBD2 (5 bases). The DNA of the CDR3 is TGCAGCGTTGGGGTCGGGAACTACGAGCAGTACTTC. Translated, it gives CSVGVGNYEQYF.